This T cell receptor beta chain was sequenced for a study of control samples from healthy donors and cancer patients. Method: immunoSEQ multiplex PCR; TCRdb's copy keeps in-frame clones and lacks some. This table has around 130,000 clones, more than 80% appearing once. V was pared by 1 base and J by 0 bases, with 10 bases between. The CDR3 spans 15 residues. The V gene's germline CDR1 is SGHRS and CDR2 YFSETQ. This chain connects TRBV5-1 to TRBJ1-2; possibly TRBD1 for D (5 bases). The origin of this receptor is a man aged 50-60 years in good health. Sequencing input: blood. The CDR3 spells CASSLTATANYGYTF. CDR3 coding DNA: TGCGCCAGCAGCTTGACGGCGACAGCTAACTATGGCTACACCTTC. The variable domain in full, completed from reference TRBV5-1 and TRBJ1-2, reads KAGVTQTPRYLIKTRGQQVTLSCSPISGHRSVSWYQQTPGQGLQFLFEYFSETQRNKGNFPGRFSGRQFSNSRSEMNVSTLELGDSALYLCASSLTATANYGYTFGSGTRLTVV.